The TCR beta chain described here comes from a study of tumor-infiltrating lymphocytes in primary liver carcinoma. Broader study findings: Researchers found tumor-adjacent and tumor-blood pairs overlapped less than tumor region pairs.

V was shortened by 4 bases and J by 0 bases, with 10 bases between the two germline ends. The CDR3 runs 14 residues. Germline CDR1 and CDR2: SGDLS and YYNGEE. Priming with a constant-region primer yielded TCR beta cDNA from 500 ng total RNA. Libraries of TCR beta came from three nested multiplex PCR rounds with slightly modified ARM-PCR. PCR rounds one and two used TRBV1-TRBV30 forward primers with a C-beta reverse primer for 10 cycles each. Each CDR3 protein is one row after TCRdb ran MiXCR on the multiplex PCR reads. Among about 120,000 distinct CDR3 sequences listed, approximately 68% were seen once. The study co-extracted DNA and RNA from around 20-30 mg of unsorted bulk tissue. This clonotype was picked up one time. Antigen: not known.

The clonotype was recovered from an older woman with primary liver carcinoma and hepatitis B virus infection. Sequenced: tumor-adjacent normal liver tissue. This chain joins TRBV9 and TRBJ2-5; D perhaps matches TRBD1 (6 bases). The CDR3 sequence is CASSSGAHQETQYF. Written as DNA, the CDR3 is TGTGCCAGCAGCTCAGGGGCCCACCAAGAGACCCAGTACTTC.